These 7 T cell receptor beta chains were sequenced from one sample in a study of T cells in Graves' hyperthyroidism and ophthalmopathy. The source material, RNA transcripts, was used to amplify TCR beta CDR3 regions. The TCR CDR3 first-round RT-PCR relied on the HTBI primer set. TCRdb re-called the multiplex PCR reads with MiXCR, one entry per CDR3 protein. The sample has 300,000 to 450,000 distinct CDR3 sequences, 13% seen once; the top ten hold about 20%. Sequencing input: blood. Receptor source: a man in his thirties or forties with Graves' hyperthyroidism that later progressed to Graves' ophthalmopathy.

With respect to this clonotype: A much larger clone lies a single base off, so this may be a read error. The CDR3 sequence is CASASRGELSHEQYF. DNA for the CDR3: TGTGCTAGTGCTAGTAGGGGGGAACTCTCCCACGAGCAGTACTTC. The chain employs TRBV12-5 and TRBJ2-7; D is possibly TRBD1 or TRBD2 (6 bases each). Per germline, CDR1 LGHNT and CDR2 FRNRAP. The CDR3 consists of 15 residues. Full variable domain (remainder filled in from reference TRBV12-5 and TRBJ2-7): DARVTQTPRHKVTEMGQEVTMRCQPILGHNTVFWYRQTMMQGLELLAYFRNRAPLDDSGMPKDRFSAEMPDATLATLKIQPSEPRDSAVYFCASASRGELSHEQYFGPGTRLTVT.

This clonotype came up many times. This CDR3 is CASSPAGRKTQYF. The CDR3 nucleotides read TGTGCCAGCAGTCCTGCGGGTAGGAAGACCCAGTACTTC. This chain links TRBV12-3 or TRBV12-4 with TRBJ2-5, with a possible D match to TRBD2 (5 bases). V was cut by 5 bases and J by 6 bases, with 13 bases left in between. The CDR3 is 13 residues long.

In this sample, this clonotype turned up many times. The J gene is TRBJ2-1, the V gene TRBV7-3; maybe TRBD1 (6 bases). Germline loops: CDR1 SGHTA, CDR2 FQGTGA. Deletions cut 4 bases from V and 4 bases from J, with 8 bases between. This CDR3 region has 13 residues. The CDR3 protein is CASSWTAYNEQFF. CDR3 DNA: TGTGCCAGCAGCTGGACAGCTTACAATGAGCAGTTCTTC.

This clonotype was observed at least ten times. The junction departs from the called germline gene at one end, perhaps through a read error. The chain recombines TRBV4-1 with TRBJ2-7; D may be TRBD1 (6 bases). The CDR3 loop spans 12 amino acids. Germline assignment: CDR1 MGHRA and CDR2 YSYEKL. CDR3 coding DNA: TGTGCCAGCAGCCAGGGGCCCTACGAGCAGTACTTC. Translated, it gives CASSQGPYEQYF.

This clonotype was seen a few times. The rearrangement joins TRBV15 to TRBJ1-6, with no clear D. Germline V gene lookup returns CDR1 LNHNV and CDR2 YYDKDF (reference sequence). The ends were cut back, 3 bases at V and 4 bases at J, with 10 bases in the middle. This CDR3 is built from 15 residues. CDR3: CATSSGNNYNSPLHF. The CDR3 DNA reads as TGTGCCACCAGCAGTGGTAACAATTATAATTCACCCCTCCACTTT.

This clonotype was observed at least ten times. This chain connects TRBV7-8 to TRBJ2-5; weak D call: TRBD1 (5 bases). CDR1 is SGHVS and CDR2 is FQNEAQ in the germline V gene. V lost 1 base, J lost 4 bases, and 13 bases lay in between. The CDR3 is 15 residues long. Here the CDR3 reads CASSLVQGFVETQYF. The CDR3 coding sequence is TGTGCCAGCAGCTTAGTGCAGGGATTTGTAGAGACCCAGTACTTC.

This clonotype was picked up many times. The rearrangement uses TRBV15 and TRBJ1-3, with a weak D call TRBD1 (6 bases). V lost 1 base to trimming and J lost 4 bases, with 8 bases between them. Per the germline V gene, CDR1 is LNHNV and CDR2 is YYDKDF (reference sequence). The CDR3 sequence is 14 residues long. CDR3 sequence reads: CATSRGTEGNTIYF. The DNA of the CDR3 is TGTGCCACCAGCAGAGGGACAGAGGGAAACACCATATATTTT.